This T cell receptor beta chain was recorded in a study of beta chain features in type 1 diabetes. Study observations and caveats: In every one of the four CD4+ subsets, TCRB CDR3s were moderately but significantly shorter in Type 1 diabetes patients. Whether HLA type influences TCRB rearrangement remained unresolved here.

There are 16 residues in the CDR3. V lost 3 bases to trimming and J lost 2 bases, with 13 bases between them. Germline CDR1 reads MNHEY; CDR2 reads SMNVEV (reference sequence). Sequenced material consisted of expressed TCRB transcripts (all of the isolated RNA was reverse transcribed). Millions of reads were obtained on average from naive, central memory and regulatory T cell samples. Profiled with immunoSEQ multiplex PCR; TCRdb holds only in-frame clones, not every one. The sample includes a few hundred thousand clones, 25% to 35% seen only once; the top ten take roughly 4%. To note about this clone: As yet, its antigen is unknown.

The genes are TRBV27 and TRBJ2-2; D is possibly TRBD1 or TRBD2 (5 bases each). The specimen was central memory CD4+ T cells from blood. The receptor's source is a man aged 30 to 39 in good health. The CDR3 reads CASSFQGTVNTGELFF. CDR3 coding DNA: TGTGCCAGCAGTTTTCAAGGGACGGTAAACACCGGGGAGCTGTTTTTT.